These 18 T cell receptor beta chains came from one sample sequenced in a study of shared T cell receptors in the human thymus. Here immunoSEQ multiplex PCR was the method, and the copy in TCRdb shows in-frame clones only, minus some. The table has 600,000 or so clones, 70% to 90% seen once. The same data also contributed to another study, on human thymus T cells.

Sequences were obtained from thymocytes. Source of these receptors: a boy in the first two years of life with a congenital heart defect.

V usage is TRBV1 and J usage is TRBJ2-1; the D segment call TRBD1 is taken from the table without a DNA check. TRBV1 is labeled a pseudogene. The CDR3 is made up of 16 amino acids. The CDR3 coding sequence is TGCCCACCTCCGGAAGGGGGTACTCCATACTACAATGAGCAGTTCTTC. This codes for CPPPEGGTPYYNEQFF.

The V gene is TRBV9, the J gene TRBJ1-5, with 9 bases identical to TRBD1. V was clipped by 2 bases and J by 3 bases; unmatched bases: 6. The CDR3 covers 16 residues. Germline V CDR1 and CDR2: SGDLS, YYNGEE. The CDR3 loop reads CASSVGTGGPNQPQHF. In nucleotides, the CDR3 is TGTGCCAGCAGCGTGGGAACAGGGGGCCCCAATCAGCCCCAGCATTTT.

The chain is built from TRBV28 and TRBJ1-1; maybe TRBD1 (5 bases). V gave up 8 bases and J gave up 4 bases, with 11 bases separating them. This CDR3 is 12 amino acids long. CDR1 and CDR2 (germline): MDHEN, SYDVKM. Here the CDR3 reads CASGARFTEAFF. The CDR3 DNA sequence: TGTGCCAGCGGGGCACGGTTCACTGAAGCTTTCTTT.

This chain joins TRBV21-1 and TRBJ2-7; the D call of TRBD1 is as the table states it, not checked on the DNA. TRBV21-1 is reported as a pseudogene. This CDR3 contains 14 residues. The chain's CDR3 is CASSRPTAHYEQYF. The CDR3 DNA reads TGTGCCAGCAGCAGGCCGACAGCCCACTACGAGCAGTACTTC.

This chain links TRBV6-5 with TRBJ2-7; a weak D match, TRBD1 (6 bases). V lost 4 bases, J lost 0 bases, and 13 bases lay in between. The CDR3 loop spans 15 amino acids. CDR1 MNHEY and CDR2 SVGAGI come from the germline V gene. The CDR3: CASSSGTLSSYEQYF. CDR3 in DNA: TGTGCCAGCAGTTCCGGGACACTCAGCTCCTACGAGCAGTACTTC.

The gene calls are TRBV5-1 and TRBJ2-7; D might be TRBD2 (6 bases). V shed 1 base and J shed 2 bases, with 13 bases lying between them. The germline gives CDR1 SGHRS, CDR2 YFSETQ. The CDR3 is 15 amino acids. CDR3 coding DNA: TGCGCCAGCAGCTTGACTGGGGGGAGGCCCTACGAGCAGTACTTC. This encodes CASSLTGGRPYEQYF.

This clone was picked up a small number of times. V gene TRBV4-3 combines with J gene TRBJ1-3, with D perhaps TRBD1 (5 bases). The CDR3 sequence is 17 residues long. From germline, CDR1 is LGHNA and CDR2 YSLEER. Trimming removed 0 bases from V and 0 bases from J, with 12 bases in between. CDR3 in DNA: TGCGCCAGCAGCCAAGAGTATACAGGCCCCTCTGGAAACACCATATATTTT. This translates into CASSQEYTGPSGNTIYF.

CDR3 loop: CASSLAVEETQYF. Here the CDR3 DNA reads TGTGCCAGCAGCTTGGCGGTAGAAGAGACCCAGTACTTC. The chain couples TRBV5-6 to TRBJ2-5; D remains unclear. V lost 0 bases and J 3 bases, leaving 6 bases between the germline ends. Germline V gene data show CDR1 as SGHDT and CDR2 as YYEEEE. The CDR3 is 13 amino acids.

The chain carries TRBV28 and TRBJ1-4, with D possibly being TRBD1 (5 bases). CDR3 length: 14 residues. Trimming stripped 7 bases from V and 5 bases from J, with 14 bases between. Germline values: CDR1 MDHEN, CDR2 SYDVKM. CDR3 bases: TGTGCCAGCAAGGAATGGCCAGGGAATGAAAAACTGTTTTTT. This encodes CASKEWPGNEKLFF.

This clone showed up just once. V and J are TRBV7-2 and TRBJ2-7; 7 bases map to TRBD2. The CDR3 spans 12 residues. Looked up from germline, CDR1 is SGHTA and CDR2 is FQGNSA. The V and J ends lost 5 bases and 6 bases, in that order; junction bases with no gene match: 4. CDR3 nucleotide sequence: TGTGCCAGCAGCCCGGGGGGATCCGAGCAGTACTTC. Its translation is CASSPGGSEQYF.

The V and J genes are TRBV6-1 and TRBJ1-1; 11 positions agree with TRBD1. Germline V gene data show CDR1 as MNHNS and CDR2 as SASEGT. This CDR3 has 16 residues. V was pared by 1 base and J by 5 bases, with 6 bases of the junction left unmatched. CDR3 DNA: TGTGCCAGCAGTGAAGTCCCGGGACAGGGGGGAACTGAAGCTTTCTTT. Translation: CASSEVPGQGGTEAFF.

The CDR3 sequence is CALDRKRSGNTIYF. Written as DNA, the CDR3 is TGTGCCCTCGACAGGAAGCGCTCTGGAAACACCATATATTTT. The V call is TRBV10-3, the J call TRBJ1-3; D possibly corresponds to TRBD1 (6 bases). This CDR3 spans 14 amino acids. V dropped 11 bases and J dropped 0 bases, with 14 bases sitting between them. In germline, CDR1 is ENHRY, CDR2 SYGVKD.

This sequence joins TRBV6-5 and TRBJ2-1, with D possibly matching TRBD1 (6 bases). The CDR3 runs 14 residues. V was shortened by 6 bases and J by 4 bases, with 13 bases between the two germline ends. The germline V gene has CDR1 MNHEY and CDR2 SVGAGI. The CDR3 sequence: CASSPRGKYNEQFF. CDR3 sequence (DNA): TGTGCCAGCAGCCCAAGGGGGAAATACAATGAGCAGTTCTTC.

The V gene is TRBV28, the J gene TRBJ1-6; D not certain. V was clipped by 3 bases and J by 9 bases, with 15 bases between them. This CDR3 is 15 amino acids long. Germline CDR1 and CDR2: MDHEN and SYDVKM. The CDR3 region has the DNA TGTGCCAGCAGTTTCAGGCGGGGAAAAAGTTCACCCCTCCACTTT. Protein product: CASSFRRGKSSPLHF. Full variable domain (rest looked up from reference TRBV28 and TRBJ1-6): DVKVTQSSRYLVKRTGEKVFLECVQDMDHENMFWYRQDPGLGLRLIYFSYDVKMKEKGDIPEGYSVSREKKERFSLILESASTNQTSMYLCASSFRRGKSSPLHFGNGTRLTVT.

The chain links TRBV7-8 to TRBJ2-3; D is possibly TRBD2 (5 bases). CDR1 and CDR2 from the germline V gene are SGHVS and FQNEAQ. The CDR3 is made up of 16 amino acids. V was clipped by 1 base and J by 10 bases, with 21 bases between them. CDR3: CASSLVTSSGERPQYF. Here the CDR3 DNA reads TGTGCCAGCAGCTTAGTGACGTCCTCCGGGGAGCGTCCGCAGTATTTT.

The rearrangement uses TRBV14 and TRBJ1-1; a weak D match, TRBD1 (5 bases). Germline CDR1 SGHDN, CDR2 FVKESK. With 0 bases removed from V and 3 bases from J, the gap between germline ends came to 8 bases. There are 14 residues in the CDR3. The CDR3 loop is CASSQEGEDTEAFF. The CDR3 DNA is TGTGCCAGCAGCCAAGAGGGGGAGGACACTGAAGCTTTCTTT.

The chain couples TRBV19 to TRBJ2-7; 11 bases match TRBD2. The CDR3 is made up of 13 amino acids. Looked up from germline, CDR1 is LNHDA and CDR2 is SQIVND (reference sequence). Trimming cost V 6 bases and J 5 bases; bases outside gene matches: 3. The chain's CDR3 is CASSLGLADEQYF. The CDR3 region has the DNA TGTGCCAGTAGCTTGGGACTAGCGGACGAGCAGTACTTC.

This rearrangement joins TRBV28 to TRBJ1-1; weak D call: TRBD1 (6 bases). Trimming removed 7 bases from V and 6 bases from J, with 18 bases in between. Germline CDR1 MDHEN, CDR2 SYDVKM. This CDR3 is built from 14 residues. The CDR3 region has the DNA TGTGCCAGCACTCGGACAGTCGGGGTTTCTGAAGCTTTCTTT. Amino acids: CASTRTVGVSEAFF.